The 11 T cell receptor beta chains presented below share a single source sample, sequenced in a study of blood T cell repertoires in COVID-19. Sequencing was performed with immunoSEQ multiplex PCR; in TCRdb, only in-frame clones are kept and a portion is missing. The data show around 30,000 clones, 88% seen once. The sample consisted of peripheral blood. The receptors derive from a human donor with active COVID-19. The donor label of this sample is uncertain.

The chain joins TRBV19 to TRBJ2-7, with D perhaps TRBD1 (5 bases). The CDR3 length is 12 residues. The germline gives CDR1 LNHDA, CDR2 SQIVND (reference sequence). Trimming stripped 4 bases from V and 6 bases from J, with 10 bases between. CDR3 in DNA: TGTGCCAGTAGTACGCACAGGAGCGAGCAGTACTTC. Residues: CASSTHRSEQYF.

The chain uses TRBV5-4 and TRBJ2-3, with 9 bases matching TRBD2. Trimming took 4 bases from V and 5 from J; bases not matched to a gene: 5. The germline V gene encodes CDR1 SGHNT and CDR2 YYREEE (reference sequence). The CDR3 is 14 amino acids. The CDR3 reads CASSPWTSVDTQYF. As DNA, the CDR3 is TGTGCCAGCAGCCCGTGGACTAGCGTAGATACGCAGTATTTT.

V and J are TRBV7-9 and TRBJ2-3; D is perhaps TRBD1 (6 bases). The germline V and J ends were trimmed by 4 bases and 1 base, with 12 bases remaining between them. The CDR3 runs 15 residues. Germline V gene lookup returns CDR1 SEHNR and CDR2 FQNEAQ (reference sequence). CDR3 nucleotides: TGTGCCAGCAGCTCCAGGGGAGAGGGCACAGATACGCAGTATTTT. Encoded protein: CASSSRGEGTDTQYF.

The V and J genes are TRBV3-1 (or the pseudogene TRBV3-2) and TRBJ1-1; D possibly corresponds to TRBD1 (6 bases). Germline V gene data show CDR1 as LGHDT and CDR2 as YNNKEL (reference sequence). The CDR3 loop spans 15 amino acids. V shed 2 bases and J shed 11 bases, with 21 bases lying between them. In nucleotides, the CDR3 is TGTGCCAGCAGCCAAAATCTAGGAGGGGGGGCTGGGGCTTTCTTT. This sequence encodes CASSQNLGGGAGAFF.

A note on this clone: One end of the junction fails to match germline, which may point to a read error. The chain recombines TRBV5-8 with TRBJ2-3, with D possibly being TRBD2 (6 bases). This CDR3 is 13 amino acids long. CDR1 SGHTS and CDR2 YDEGEE come from the germline V gene. CDR3: CVSPLRGRDTQYF. The CDR3 DNA follows: TGTGTCAGCCCCCTACGTGGGAGGGATACGCAGTATTTT. Supplemented by reference TRBV5-8 and TRBJ2-3, the full variable domain reads EAGVTQSPTHLIKTRGQQATLRCSPISGHTSVYWYQQALGLGLQFLLWYDEGEERNRGNFPPRFSGRQFPNYSSELNVNALELEDSALYLCVSPLRGRDTQYFGPGTRLTVL.

The chain couples TRBV6-2 or TRBV6-3 to TRBJ2-7, with D unclear. Trimming took 3 bases from V and 2 from J, leaving 17 bases between them. Germline V CDR1 and CDR2: MNHEY, SVGEGT. The CDR3 totals 16 residues. This chain's CDR3 is CASSYAGGVSAYEQYF. For the CDR3, the DNA is TGTGCCAGCAGTTATGCCGGCGGAGTTTCGGCCTACGAGCAGTACTTC.

The chain uses TRBV7-6 and TRBJ1-4; D is unresolved. The CDR3 loop spans 15 amino acids. CDR1 and CDR2 (germline): SGHVS, FNYEAQ. Between the trimmed V and J ends, which lost 4 bases and 10 bases, there was a span of 19 bases. The CDR3 reads CASSSRTNGVGKLFF. CDR3 nucleotide sequence: TGTGCCAGCAGCTCACGTACTAACGGGGTTGGAAAACTGTTTTTT.

The chain couples TRBV3-1 (or the pseudogene TRBV3-2) to TRBJ1-2, with TRBD1 as a possible D gene (5 bases). CDR3 size: 17 residues. The germline V and J ends were trimmed by 1 base and 1 base, with 16 bases remaining between them. CDR1 is LGHDT and CDR2 is YNNKEL in the germline V gene (reference sequence). In DNA form, the CDR3 reads TGTGCCAGCAGCCAAGTCGGTCGGCGGGGGGGTAACTATGGCTACACCTTC. Translation gives CASSQVGRRGGNYGYTF.

The chain has TRBV6-6 and TRBJ2-2; 8 bases are shared with TRBD1. J gave up 0 bases and V 6 bases, and 3 bases lay outside the gene matches. From germline, CDR1 is MNHNY and CDR2 SVGAGI (reference sequence). The CDR3 extends over 15 amino acids. The CDR3 DNA is TGTGCCAGCAGAAGACAGGGGACGAACACCGGGGAGCTGTTTTTT. Encoded protein: CASRRQGTNTGELFF.

The V and J genes are TRBV6-2 or TRBV6-3 and TRBJ1-2, with a possible D match to TRBD1 (6 bases). Germline V CDR1 and CDR2: MNHEY, SVGEGT. The V end was cut by 2 bases, the J end by 6 bases, with 13 bases between. This CDR3 is 14 amino acids long. In DNA form, the CDR3 reads TGTGCCAGCAGTTACCTAAGGACAGAGGATGGCTACACCTTC. It translates to CASSYLRTEDGYTF.

This chain joins TRBV19 and TRBJ1-1, with D tentatively TRBD1 (6 bases). V lost 5 bases and J 1 base, leaving 17 bases between the germline ends. Germline V gene lookup returns CDR1 LNHDA and CDR2 SQIVND (reference sequence). This CDR3 contains 16 residues. CDR3 protein: CASSLLVGARNTEAFF. The CDR3 DNA follows: TGTGCCAGTAGTCTTTTGGTGGGGGCTCGGAACACTGAAGCTTTCTTT. Variable domain in full (rest from reference TRBV19 and TRBJ1-1): DGGITQSPKYLFRKEGQNVTLSCEQNLNHDAMYWYRQDPGQGLRLIYYSQIVNDFQKGDIAEGYSVSREKKESFPLTVTSAQKNPTAFYLCASSLLVGARNTEAFFGQGTRLTVV.